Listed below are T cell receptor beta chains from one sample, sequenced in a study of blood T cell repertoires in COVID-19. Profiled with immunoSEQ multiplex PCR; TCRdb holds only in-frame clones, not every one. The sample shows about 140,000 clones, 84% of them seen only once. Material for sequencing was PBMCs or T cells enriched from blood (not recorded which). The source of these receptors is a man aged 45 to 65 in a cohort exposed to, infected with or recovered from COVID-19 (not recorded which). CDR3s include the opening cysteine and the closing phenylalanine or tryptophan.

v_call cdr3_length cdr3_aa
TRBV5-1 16 CASSATGGPAGNTIYF
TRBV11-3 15 CASSVVAGARETQYF
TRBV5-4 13 CASSSSIGERYTF
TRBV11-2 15 CASSLEVGGTGELFF
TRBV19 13 CASSRKGGTEAFF
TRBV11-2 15 CASSLAGGPPDTQYF
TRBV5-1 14 CASSSYRGYNEQFF
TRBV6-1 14 CASSERTSGYEQYF
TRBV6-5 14 CASSWAGGGYEQYF
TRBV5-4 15 CASSLGRGGQYEQYF
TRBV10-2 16 CASSEVQGAGSYGYTF
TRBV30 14 CAWRVPSSTGELFF
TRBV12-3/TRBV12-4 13 CASSLDSIEKLFF
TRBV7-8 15 CASSLDPGPNYGYTF
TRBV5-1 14 CASSLGGAPTEAFF
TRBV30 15 CAWSAPGSGNQPQHF
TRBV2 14 CASVTGGRTGELFF
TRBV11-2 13 CASGGQLNTEAFF
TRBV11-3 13 CASSLSQGYEQYF
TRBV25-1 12 CASSEGGGGYTF
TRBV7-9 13 CASSRLGEYGYTF
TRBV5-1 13 CASSSDRYNEQFF
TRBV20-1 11 CSANSPPTGTF
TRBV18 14 CASSGGTALNTIYF
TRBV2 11 CASSVYPTQYF
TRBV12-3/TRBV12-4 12 CASSWTDYGYTF
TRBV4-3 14 CASSQRSRESPLHF
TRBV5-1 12 CASSLAGRSWNF
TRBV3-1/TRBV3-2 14 CASKGGRSPNEQFF
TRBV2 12 CASSVNSFPLFF
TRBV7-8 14 CASSGVGVYYEQYF
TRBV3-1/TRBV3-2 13 CASSQTSAETQYF
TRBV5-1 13 CASKGDNNEKLFF
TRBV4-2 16 CASSQDISAAYNEQFF
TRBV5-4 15 CASSESRLRENIQYF
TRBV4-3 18 CASSQGPQAGAGGDTQYF
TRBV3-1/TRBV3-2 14 CASSPAGYGETQYF
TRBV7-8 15 CASSPVAGASYEQYF
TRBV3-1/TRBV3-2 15 CASSRQTGLQETQYF